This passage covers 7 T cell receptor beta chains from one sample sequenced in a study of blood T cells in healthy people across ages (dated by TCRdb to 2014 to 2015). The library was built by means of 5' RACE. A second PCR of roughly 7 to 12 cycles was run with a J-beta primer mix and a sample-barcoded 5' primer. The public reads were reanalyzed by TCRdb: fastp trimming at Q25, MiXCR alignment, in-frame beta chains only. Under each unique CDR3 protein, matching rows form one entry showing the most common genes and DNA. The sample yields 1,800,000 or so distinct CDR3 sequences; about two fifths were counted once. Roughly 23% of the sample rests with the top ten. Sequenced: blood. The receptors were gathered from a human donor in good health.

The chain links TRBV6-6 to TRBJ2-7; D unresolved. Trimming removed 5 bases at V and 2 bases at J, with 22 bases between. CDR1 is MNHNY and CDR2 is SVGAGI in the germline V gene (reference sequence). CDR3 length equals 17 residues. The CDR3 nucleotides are TGTGCCAGCAGTCCAACAAAACACCTCACAACACCCTACGAGCAGTACTTC. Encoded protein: CASSPTKHLTTPYEQYF.

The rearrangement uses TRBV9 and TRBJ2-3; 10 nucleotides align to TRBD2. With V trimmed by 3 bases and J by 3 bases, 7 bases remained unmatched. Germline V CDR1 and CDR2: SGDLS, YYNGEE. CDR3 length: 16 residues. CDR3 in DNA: TGTGCCAGCAGCGCTAGCGGGGGTTATGATACAGATACGCAGTATTTT. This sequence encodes CASSASGGYDTDTQYF.

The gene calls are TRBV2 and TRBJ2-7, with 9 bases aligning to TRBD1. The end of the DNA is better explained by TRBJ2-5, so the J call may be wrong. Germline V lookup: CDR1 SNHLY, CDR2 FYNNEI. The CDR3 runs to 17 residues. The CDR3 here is CASSLGPGQGFQETQYF. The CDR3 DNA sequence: TGTGCCAGCAGCCTAGGACCGGGACAGGGTTTTCAAGAGACCCAGTACTTC.

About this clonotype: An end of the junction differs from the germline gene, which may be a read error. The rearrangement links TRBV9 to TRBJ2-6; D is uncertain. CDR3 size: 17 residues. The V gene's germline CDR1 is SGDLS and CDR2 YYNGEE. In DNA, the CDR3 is TGTGCCAGCAGCGTCGGACCGAGAGTTTCTTTGGCCAACGTCCTGGCTTTC. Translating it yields CASSVGPRVSLANVLAF.

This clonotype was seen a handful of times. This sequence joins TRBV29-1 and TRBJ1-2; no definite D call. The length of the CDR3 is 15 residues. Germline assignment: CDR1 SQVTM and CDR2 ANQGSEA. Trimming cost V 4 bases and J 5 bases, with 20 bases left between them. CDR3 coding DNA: TGCAGCGTTGTTTCCGAAAACCCTCCATTATATGGCTACACCTTC. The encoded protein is CSVVSENPPLYGYTF.

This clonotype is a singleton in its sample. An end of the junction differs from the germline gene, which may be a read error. CDR3 nucleotide sequence: TGTGCCAACAGCCAAACGGTGGCCAAAAACATTCAGTACTTC. As protein: CANSQTVAKNIQYF. The chain carries TRBV14 and TRBJ2-4; D gene uncertain. Germline CDR1 SGHDN, CDR2 FVKESK. The CDR3 sequence is 14 residues long.

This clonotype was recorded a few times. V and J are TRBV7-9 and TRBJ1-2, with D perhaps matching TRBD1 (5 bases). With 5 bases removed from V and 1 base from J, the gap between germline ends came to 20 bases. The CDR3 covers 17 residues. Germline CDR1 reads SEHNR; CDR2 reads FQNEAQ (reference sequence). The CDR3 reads CASSASLFVGGNYGYTF. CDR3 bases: TGTGCCAGCAGCGCAAGCTTATTCGTCGGGGGTAACTATGGCTACACCTTC.